This entry lists 24 T cell receptor beta chains sequenced from one sample in a study of CD8 T cells in Susac syndrome. Random hexamers were used to reverse transcribe an amount of roughly 0.5 to 1 ug RNA. Using its own MiXCR run on the immunoSEQ multiplex PCR reads, TCRdb lists one record per CDR3 protein. The sample holds 70,000 to 100,000 distinct CDR3 sequences, approximately 96% seen once. Sample: CD8+ T cells from PBMCs. The source is a human donor with Susac syndrome.

The CDR3 DNA is TGTGCCAGCAGTGCCGGGACAGGGACCATCGAGCAGTACTTC. As protein: CASSAGTGTIEQYF. The V call is TRBV27, the J call TRBJ2-7, with TRBD1 identical over 9 bases. V was clipped by 5 bases and J by 6 bases; unmatched bases: 8. The germline V gene has CDR1 MNHEY and CDR2 SMNVEV (reference sequence). The length of the CDR3 is 14 residues.

The J gene is TRBJ1-2, the V gene TRBV20-1, with unresolved D. The CDR3 consists of 13 residues. The V end was cut by 3 bases, the J end by 2 bases, with 10 bases between. Germline V gene data show CDR1 as DFQATT and CDR2 as SNEGSKA (reference sequence). The CDR3 sequence is CSASPLWNYGYTF. The CDR3 DNA follows: TGCAGTGCTAGTCCTCTGTGGAACTATGGCTACACCTTC.

Remarks on this clonotype: A junction boundary mismatches the germline segment, possibly from a read error. The chain joins TRBV14 to TRBJ2-7; perhaps D is TRBD1 or TRBD2 (5 bases each). CDR3 length equals 12 residues. Germline-derived CDR1 and CDR2 are SGHDN and FVKESK. CDR3 DNA: TGTGCCAGCAGCCAAAGCCGGGACGGGGTGCACTTC. This translates into CASSQSRDGVHF.

The V gene is TRBV6-1, the J gene TRBJ1-1; D not certain. V was pared by 5 bases and J by 8 bases, with 18 bases between. The V gene's germline CDR1 is MNHNS and CDR2 SASEGT. This CDR3 region has 14 residues. The DNA of the CDR3 is TGTGCCAGCAGTCGCACAGCCTTGGACCCCGAAGCTTTCTTT. This translates into CASSRTALDPEAFF.

This rearrangement joins TRBV11-2 to TRBJ2-7; D ambiguous. Germline loops: CDR1 SGHAT, CDR2 FQNNGV. The CDR3 contains 12 residues. The V end was cut by 2 bases, the J end by 4 bases, with 6 bases between. The CDR3 DNA sequence: TGTGCCAGCAGCTTACTTCGGTACGAGCAGTACGTC. Amino acid sequence: CASSLLRYEQYV.

The V and J genes are TRBV13 and TRBJ2-5; 7 nucleotides line up with TRBD2. Germline V gene lookup returns CDR1 PRHDT and CDR2 FYEKMQ (reference sequence). The length of the CDR3 is 16 residues. V was pared by 0 bases and J by 2 bases, with 6 bases of the junction left unmatched. CDR3 region: CASSLGRLAPQETQYF. In DNA form, the CDR3 reads TGTGCCAGCAGCTTAGGTCGACTAGCCCCGCAAGAGACCCAGTACTTC. Full variable domain (rest looked up from reference TRBV13 and TRBJ2-5): AAGVIQSPRHLIKEKRETATLKCYPIPRHDTVYWYQQGPGQDPQFLISFYEKMQSDKGSIPDRFSAQQFSDYHSELNMSSLELGDSALYFCASSLGRLAPQETQYFGPGTRLLVL.

The CDR3 DNA is TGTGCCAGCAGTTTTGGGCAAGACACCATTAATGAGCAGTTCTTC. Translating gives CASSFGQDTINEQFF. The J gene is TRBJ2-1, the V gene TRBV12-3 or TRBV12-4, with D unresolved. Trimming cost V 3 bases and J 7 bases, with 16 bases left between them. This CDR3 region has 15 residues.

This sequence joins TRBV5-6 and TRBJ2-5, with D hard to call. The V gene lost 4 bases and the J gene lost 2 bases, with 12 bases spanning the gap. The CDR3 runs to 14 residues. CDR1 is SGHDT, CDR2 YYEEEE, per germline. The CDR3: CASSPPVGQETQYF. In DNA, the CDR3 is TGTGCCAGCAGCCCCCCGGTCGGGCAAGAGACCCAGTACTTC.

The CDR3 loop reads CASSLGSLNTEAFF. The CDR3, as DNA: TGTGCCAGCAGCTTAGGCTCACTGAACACTGAAGCTTTCTTT. J is TRBJ1-1 and V is TRBV7-2; D remains ambiguous. V shed 1 base and J shed 0 bases, with 6 bases lying between them. From germline, CDR1 is SGHTA and CDR2 FQGNSA. The CDR3 contains 14 residues.

V gene TRBV25-1 combines with J gene TRBJ2-1; tentative D call: TRBD2 (6 bases). Germline assignment: CDR1 MGHDK and CDR2 SYGVNS. This CDR3 has 12 residues. Trimming took 4 bases from V and 9 from J, leaving 10 bases between them. CDR3 residues: CASSVAVGEQFF. In DNA, the CDR3 is TGTGCCAGCAGTGTAGCGGTTGGTGAGCAGTTCTTC.

The chain combines TRBV28 with TRBJ2-5; either TRBD1 or TRBD2 may fit D (7 bases each). The CDR3 covers 14 residues. Germline CDR1 is MDHEN and CDR2 is SYDVKM. Trimming cost V 3 bases and J 5 bases, with 13 bases left between them. CDR3: CASSFSRGGETQYF. The CDR3 DNA is TGTGCCAGCAGTTTTAGCAGGGGGGGCGAGACCCAGTACTTC.

The chain links TRBV10-3 to TRBJ2-7, with 9 bases fitting TRBD1. CDR1 is ENHRY and CDR2 is SYGVKD in the germline V gene. The V segment lost 0 bases and the J segment 4 bases; nucleotides outside the gene matches: 10. This CDR3 region has 17 residues. The CDR3 region is CAISESTGQGWEYEQYF. CDR3 bases: TGTGCCATCAGTGAGTCGACCGGACAGGGGTGGGAGTACGAGCAGTACTTC.

The V call is TRBV19, the J call TRBJ2-1, with D possibly called TRBD1 or TRBD2 (5 bases each). There are 15 residues in the CDR3. Deletions cut 5 bases from V and 7 bases from J, with 18 bases between. Germline CDR1 reads LNHDA; CDR2 reads SQIVND (reference sequence). As DNA, the CDR3 is TGTGCCAGTAGTCCGGGACCGACCCCAACGAATGAGCAGTTCTTC. This translates into CASSPGPTPTNEQFF.

V and J are TRBV13 and TRBJ2-1, with 7 nucleotides matching TRBD2. The CDR3 extends over 16 amino acids. The junction had 16 bases not matched to a gene; V was cut back by 5 bases and J by 9 bases. Germline assignment: CDR1 PRHDT and CDR2 FYEKMQ (reference sequence). The CDR3, as DNA: TGTGCCAGCAGCCCCCGGGACTATCGGTTTCGTGGTGAGCAGTTCTTC. Protein sequence: CASSPRDYRFRGEQFF.

This chain uses TRBV9 with TRBJ2-6, with TRBD2 matching over 13 bases. The germline V gene encodes CDR1 SGDLS and CDR2 YYNGEE. The CDR3 loop spans 19 amino acids. V dropped 0 bases and J dropped 2; count of bases not matched to a gene: 5. In DNA form, the CDR3 reads TGTGCCAGCAGCGTAGCCGGACTAGCGGGAGTGGCTGGGGCCAACGTCCTGACTTTC. This sequence encodes CASSVAGLAGVAGANVLTF. Looking up the rest from reference TRBV9 and TRBJ2-6 gives the full variable domain: DSGVTQTPKHLITATGQRVTLRCSPRSGDLSVYWYQQSLDQGLQFLIQYYNGEERAKGNILERFSAQQFPDLHSELNLSSLELGDSALYFCASSVAGLAGVAGANVLTFGAGSRLTVL.

This chain uses TRBV20-1 with TRBJ2-4; TRBD2 matches at 16 bases. The CDR3 length is 14 residues. The V and J ends lost 3 bases and 8 bases, in that order; junction bases with no gene match: 1. The germline gives CDR1 DFQATT, CDR2 SNEGSKA (reference sequence). The CDR3, as DNA: TGCAGTGCTAGGGGACTAGCGGGGGGGCACATTCAGTACTTC. Translation: CSARGLAGGHIQYF.

The chain links TRBV7-9 to TRBJ2-5, with TRBD1 as a possible D gene (6 bases). This CDR3 region has 15 residues. CDR1 and CDR2 (germline): SEHNR, FQNEAQ (reference sequence). Trimming removed 3 bases from V and 3 bases from J, with 14 bases in between. CDR3 protein: CASSLAQGKEETQYF. In nucleotides, the CDR3 is TGTGCCAGCAGCTTGGCGCAGGGGAAAGAAGAGACCCAGTACTTC.

The chain has TRBV4-2 and TRBJ1-1; D not certain. This CDR3 spans 12 amino acids. Deletions cut 1 base from V and 7 bases from J, with 7 bases between. CDR1 is LGHNA and CDR2 is YNFKEQ in the germline V gene. The CDR3 loop is CASSQVGIEAFF. CDR3 nucleotides: TGTGCCAGCAGCCAAGTAGGCATTGAAGCTTTCTTT.

The V gene is TRBV2, the J gene TRBJ2-4, with 8 positions matching TRBD1. The CDR3 has 14 amino acids. Germline trimming cut 3 bases from V and 5 bases from J; bases unmatched to any gene: 3. Germline lookup yields CDR1 SNHLY and CDR2 FYNNEI. The CDR3 sequence: CASSETQGENIQYF. CDR3 nucleotide sequence: TGTGCCAGCAGTGAGACACAGGGGGAAAACATTCAGTACTTC. The full variable domain, completed using reference TRBV2 and TRBJ2-4, is EPEVTQTPSHQVTQMGQEVILRCVPISNHLYFYWYRQILGQKVEFLVSFYNNEISEKSEIFDDQFSVERPDGSNFTLKIRSTKLEDSAMYFCASSETQGENIQYFGAGTRLSVL.

The chain links TRBV27 to TRBJ2-7; 7 nucleotides align to TRBD1. The J segment lost 3 bases and the V segment lost 6 bases, leaving 11 bases of the junction unmatched. Germline lookup yields CDR1 MNHEY and CDR2 SMNVEV (reference sequence). There are 15 residues in the CDR3. CDR3 amino acids: CASSRKTGRRYEQYF. The DNA for the CDR3 is TGTGCCAGCAGCAGAAAGACAGGGCGACGCTACGAGCAGTACTTC.

The chain recombines TRBV20-1 with TRBJ2-1, with 8 nucleotides matching TRBD2. Trimming cost V 1 base and J 3 bases; bases outside gene matches: 5. The CDR3 has 15 amino acids. Germline V gives CDR1 DFQATT, CDR2 SNEGSKA (reference sequence). The DNA for the CDR3 is TGCAGTGCTAGAGCGGGAGGGCCAAACTACAATGAGCAGTTCTTC. It is translated as CSARAGGPNYNEQFF.

This chain links TRBV27 with TRBJ1-2, with D unresolved. CDR1 is MNHEY and CDR2 is SMNVEV in the germline V gene (reference sequence). V gave up 2 bases and J gave up 3 bases, with 13 bases separating them. This CDR3 region has 15 residues. This chain's CDR3 is CASSLGPTSHYGYTF. CDR3 bases: TGTGCCAGCAGTTTAGGGCCCACGTCTCACTATGGCTACACCTTC.

The chain joins TRBV20-1 to TRBJ1-2, with D unresolved. The V gene lost 0 bases and the J gene lost 3 bases, with 11 bases spanning the gap. CDR3 length: 14 residues. The germline V gene encodes CDR1 DFQATT and CDR2 SNEGSKA (reference sequence). The CDR3 sequence is CSARDRASYYGYTF. The CDR3 DNA sequence: TGCAGTGCTAGAGATCGGGCCAGCTACTATGGCTACACCTTC.

The J gene is TRBJ1-2, the V gene TRBV18; TRBD1 agrees at 8 bases. With 0 bases clipped from V and 7 bases from J, the junction kept 7 bases outside the gene matches. This CDR3 region has 15 residues. In germline, CDR1 is KGHSH, CDR2 LQKENI. CDR3: CASSPPGRGLGGYTF. DNA of the CDR3: TGTGCCAGCTCACCACCGGGCAGGGGGCTTGGTGGCTACACCTTC.